The T cell receptor (beta chain) under discussion was sequenced for a study of blood T cell repertoires in COVID-19. On the study more broadly: Specimens from acute and convalescent COVID-19 originated in the United States, Italy and Spain. T cells, B-cell-depleted T cells, or PBMCs provided the cDNA or gDNA that served as material.

Recruitment covered fewer than 25 US areas and drew participants whose ages spanned roughly 18 to 90 years. In Cohort 3, a recovered donor had either two negative PCRs, clearance, or symptom resolution. Profiled with immunoSEQ multiplex PCR; TCRdb holds only in-frame clones, not every one. Of approximately 300,000 clones detected, roughly 86% appear once; the ten largest clones hold over 2.5%. The CDR3 has 13 residues. V gave up 4 bases and J gave up 4 bases; unmatched junction bases: 2. Germline lookup yields CDR1 LNHDA and CDR2 SQIVND (reference sequence). A few counts support this clone. The chain has TRBV19 and TRBJ1-1; 8 positions match TRBD1. The sample comprised PBMCs or T cells enriched from blood (not recorded which). The TCR originated in a young woman who had recovered from COVID-19. CDR3 in amino acids: CASSSTGGTEAFF. As DNA, the CDR3 is TGTGCCAGTAGTAGTACAGGGGGCACTGAAGCTTTCTTT.